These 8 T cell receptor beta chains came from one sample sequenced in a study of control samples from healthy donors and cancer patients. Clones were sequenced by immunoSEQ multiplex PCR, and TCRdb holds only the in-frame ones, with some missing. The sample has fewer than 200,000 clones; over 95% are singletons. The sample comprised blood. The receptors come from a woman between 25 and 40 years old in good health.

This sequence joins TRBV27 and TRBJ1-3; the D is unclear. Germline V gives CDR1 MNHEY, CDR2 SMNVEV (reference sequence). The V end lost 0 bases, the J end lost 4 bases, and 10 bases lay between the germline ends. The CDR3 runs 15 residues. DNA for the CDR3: TGTGCCAGCAGTTTATCCCGGCAGATCGGAAACACCATATATTTT. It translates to CASSLSRQIGNTIYF.

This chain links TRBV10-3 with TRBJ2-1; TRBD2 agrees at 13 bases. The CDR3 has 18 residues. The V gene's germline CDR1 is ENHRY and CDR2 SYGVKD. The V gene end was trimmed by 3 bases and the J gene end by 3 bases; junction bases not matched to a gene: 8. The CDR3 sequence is CAISDILTSGRHYNEQFF. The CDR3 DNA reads TGTGCCATCAGTGACATATTGACTAGCGGGAGGCACTACAATGAGCAGTTCTTC.

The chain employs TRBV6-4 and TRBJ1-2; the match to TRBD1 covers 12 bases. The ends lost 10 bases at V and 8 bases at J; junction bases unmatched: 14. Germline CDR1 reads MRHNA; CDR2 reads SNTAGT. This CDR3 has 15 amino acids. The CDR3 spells CATSLGTGGASGYTF. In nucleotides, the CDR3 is TGTGCCACCTCCCTCGGGACAGGGGGCGCGAGCGGCTACACCTTC.

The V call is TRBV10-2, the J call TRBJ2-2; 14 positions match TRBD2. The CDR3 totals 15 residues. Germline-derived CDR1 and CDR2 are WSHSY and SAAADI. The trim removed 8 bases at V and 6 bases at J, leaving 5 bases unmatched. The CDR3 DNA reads TGCGCCAGCGGGGGACTAGCGGGAGTAGCCGGGGAGCTGTTTTTT. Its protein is CASGGLAGVAGELFF.

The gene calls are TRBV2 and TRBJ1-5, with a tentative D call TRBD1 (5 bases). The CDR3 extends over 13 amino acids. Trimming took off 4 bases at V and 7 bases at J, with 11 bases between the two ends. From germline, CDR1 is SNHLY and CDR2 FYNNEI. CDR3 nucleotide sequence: TGTGCCAGCAGTGCAGGGCTTAGGCAGCCCCAGCATTTT. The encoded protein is CASSAGLRQPQHF.

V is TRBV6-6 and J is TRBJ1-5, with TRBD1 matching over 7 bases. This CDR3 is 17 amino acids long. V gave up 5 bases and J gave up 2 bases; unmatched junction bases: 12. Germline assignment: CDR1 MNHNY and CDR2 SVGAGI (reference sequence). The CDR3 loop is CASSPPPGQVGNQPQHF. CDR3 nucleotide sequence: TGTGCCAGCAGTCCACCACCTGGACAGGTCGGCAATCAGCCCCAGCATTTT.

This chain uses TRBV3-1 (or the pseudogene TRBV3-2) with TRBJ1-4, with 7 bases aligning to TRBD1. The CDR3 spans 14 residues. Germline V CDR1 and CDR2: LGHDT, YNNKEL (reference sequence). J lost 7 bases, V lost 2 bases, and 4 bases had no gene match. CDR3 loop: CASSQRQGFEKLFF. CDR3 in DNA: TGTGCCAGCAGCCAACGACAGGGATTTGAAAAACTGTTTTTT.

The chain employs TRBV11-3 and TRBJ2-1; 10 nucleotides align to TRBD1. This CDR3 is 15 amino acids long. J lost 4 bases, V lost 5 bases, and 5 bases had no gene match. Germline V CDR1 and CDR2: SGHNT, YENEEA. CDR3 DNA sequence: TGTGCCAGCAGCCTACGGGACAGGGGATACAATGAGCAGTTCTTC. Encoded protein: CASSLRDRGYNEQFF.